The entry that follows covers one TCR beta chain sequence. The data were obtained in a study of blood T cell repertoires in COVID-19. Study at large: From the United States, Italy and Spain came samples of acute and convalescent COVID-19.

Original analysis: It was from reference gene primer amplification that nucleated cell counts were estimated. The table came from immunoSEQ multiplex PCR; TCRdb's copy has only in-frame clones and leaves some out. Clone size and V and J calls were adopted from that table, with D and trimming inferred from the DNA. Of about 190,000 clones in the sample, just under 80% were seen once. The source of this sequence is a woman of 80 years or more with active or convalescent COVID-19. Sequences were obtained from peripheral blood.

DNA of the CDR3: TGTGCCAGCAGCCTAAGACTAGCGGGGGACACAGATACGCAGTATTTT. Amino acids: CASSLRLAGDTDTQYF. The V gene is TRBV7-9, the J gene TRBJ2-3, with 12 bases lining up with TRBD2. The ends lost 5 bases at V and 2 bases at J; junction bases unmatched: 5. Germline assignment: CDR1 SEHNR and CDR2 FQNEAQ (reference sequence). The CDR3 length is 16 residues.